These T cell receptor beta chains were read from a single sample in a study of cytomegalovirus exposure and HLA in healthy donors. Sequenced by immunoSEQ multiplex PCR; TCRdb stores in-frame clones only, minus some. The sample records 150,000 to 180,000 clones, 75% being singletons. Sample: PBMCs. The source of these receptors is a man aged 18 to 29 in good health and CMV-seronegative. Each CDR3 is given with its conserved first and last residue. The D gene is left open where the match is weak. The size field is filled for only some rows; it gives once, few, many or a size class.

D: -; size: -; V: TRBV4-3; J: TRBJ2-7; DNA: TGCGCCAGCAGCCGCCTCTGGGCGGGGCTCGAGGAGGGCGAGCAGTACTTC; CDR3: CASSRLWAGLEEGEQYF
D: -; size: -; V: TRBV4-3; J: TRBJ1-2; DNA: TGCGCCAGCAGCCCCGACAGGCTAGCTAACTATGGCTACACCTTC; CDR3: CASSPDRLANYGYTF
D: TRBD2; size: -; V: TRBV6-5; J: TRBJ2-1; DNA: TGTGCCAGCAGTTTGGGCGGGAGTATATACAATGAGCAGTTCTTC; CDR3: CASSLGGSIYNEQFF
D: -; size: -; V: TRBV9; J: TRBJ1-4; DNA: TGTGCCAGCAGCCCGGGACTCGAAAAACTGTTTTTT; CDR3: CASSPGLEKLFF
D: -; size: -; V: TRBV7-2; J: TRBJ1-2; DNA: TGTGCCAGCAGCTTAGATGTCGGTCCGCAGGGTGGCTACACCTTC; CDR3: CASSLDVGPQGGYTF
D: -; size: -; V: TRBV6-4; J: TRBJ2-1; DNA: TGTGCCAGCAGCCGGGACTCCAATGAGCAGTTCTTC; CDR3: CASSRDSNEQFF
D: -; size: -; V: TRBV28; J: TRBJ2-7; DNA: TGTGCCAGCATCTCGGGACACTCATCGGGCGAGCAGTACTTC; CDR3: CASISGHSSGEQYF
D: TRBD1; size: -; V: TRBV7-2; J: TRBJ2-7; DNA: TGTGCCAGCAGCTTCGTCGGGACAGGGGGCGGGGGGGAGCAGTACTTC; CDR3: CASSFVGTGGGGEQYF
D: TRBD1; size: -; V: TRBV5-1; J: TRBJ2-2; DNA: TGCGCCAGCAGTTTCGGACAGGGTTTTTCCGGGGAGCTGTTTTTT; CDR3: CASSFGQGFSGELFF
D: TRBD2; size: once; V: TRBV9; J: TRBJ2-2; DNA: TGTGCCAGTCCCATTAACATTAGCGGGAGAACCGGGGAGCTGTTTTTT; CDR3: CASPINISGRTGELFF
D: TRBD1; size: few; V: TRBV19; J: TRBJ2-1; DNA: TGTGCCAGTGGGATGGACAGGTATGATGAGCAGTTCTTC; CDR3: CASGMDRYDEQFF
D: -; size: few; V: TRBV27; J: TRBJ1-2; DNA: TGTGCCAGCAGTAGAAACAAAGAAGGCTACACCTTC; CDR3: CASSRNKEGYTF
D: TRBD2; size: -; V: TRBV9; J: TRBJ2-1; DNA: TGTGCCAGCAGCAAGGGGGGCGGGAGGGCTAGTGAGCAGTTCTTC; CDR3: CASSKGGGRASEQFF
D: -; size: -; V: TRBV7-9; J: TRBJ2-3; DNA: TGTGCCAGCAGCTTATCTGGGACTAGCACAGATACGCAGTATTTT; CDR3: CASSLSGTSTDTQYF
D: -; size: -; V: TRBV10-2; J: TRBJ1-3; DNA: TGCGCCAGCAGTGAGGGCAGGGGCTTAAACACCATATATTTT; CDR3: CASSEGRGLNTIYF
D: -; size: -; V: TRBV6-1; J: TRBJ2-7; DNA: TGTGCCAGCAGTTCCTTTCCCACAGGTGGGTACGAGCAGTACTTC; CDR3: CASSSFPTGGYEQYF
D: -; size: -; V: TRBV29-1; J: TRBJ2-6; DNA: TGCAGCGTTGATGTCCAGGGATCTGGGGCCAACGTCCTGACTTTC; CDR3: CSVDVQGSGANVLTF
D: -; size: once; V: TRBV6-5; J: TRBJ2-4; DNA: TGTGCCAGCAGTTCCCCGCAGGCCTTAGCCAAAAACATTCAGTACTTC; CDR3: CASSSPQALAKNIQYF
D: TRBD1; size: -; V: TRBV5-4; J: TRBJ1-1; DNA: TGTGCCAGCAGCCCCGACAGGGTAGGGGGTGGCGGGTTGAACACTGAAGCTTTCTTT; CDR3: CASSPDRVGGGGLNTEAFF
D: -; size: -; V: TRBV21-1; J: TRBJ2-7; DNA: TGTGCCAGCAGTTGGAGGGAGGGACTAGCGGAGAACCTGGGAGACTTC; CDR3: CASSWREGLAENLGDF
D: -; size: -; V: TRBV7-6; J: TRBJ2-5; DNA: TGTGCCAGCAGCTTAGCTCCAGGGGCATTAGAGACCCAGTACTTC; CDR3: CASSLAPGALETQYF
D: TRBD2; size: -; V: TRBV18; J: TRBJ2-7; DNA: TGTGCCAGCTCACCACTTCCTAGCGGCCCACGGTGGGAGCAGTACTTC; CDR3: CASSPLPSGPRWEQYF
D: TRBD2; size: -; V: TRBV9; J: TRBJ2-5; DNA: TGTGCCAGCAGCGTAGGAACTAGCGGACACCAAGAGACCCAGTACTTC; CDR3: CASSVGTSGHQETQYF
D: -; size: -; V: TRBV10-2; J: TRBJ2-5; DNA: TGCGCCAGCAGTGAGCCTGGGCAGGCCCCGTTACAAGAGACCCAGTACTTC; CDR3: CASSEPGQAPLQETQYF
D: TRBD2; size: -; V: TRBV6-6; J: TRBJ2-7; DNA: TGTGCCAGCACCTCCCAACTAGCGGGAGGGAACGAGCAGTACTTC; CDR3: CASTSQLAGGNEQYF
D: -; size: -; V: TRBV30; J: TRBJ2-1; DNA: TGTGCCTGGACAGAAGCGGCCTCCTACAATGAGCAGTTCTTC; CDR3: CAWTEAASYNEQFF
D: TRBD1; size: -; V: TRBV19; J: TRBJ1-2; DNA: TGTGCCAGTAGTATAGATCTCCCCTCCCCCAGGGGGGTGAACTATGGCTACACCTTC; CDR3: CASSIDLPSPRGVNYGYTF
D: TRBD2; size: -; V: TRBV29-1; J: TRBJ2-1; DNA: TGCAGCGGGTGGACTAGCGGGATTTGGAATGAGCAGTTCTTC; CDR3: CSGWTSGIWNEQFF
D: TRBD1; size: -; V: TRBV9; J: TRBJ2-2; DNA: TGTGCCAGCAGCGTAGCTGAGCCCTACAGGGGAATTTTT; CDR3: CASSVAEPYRGIF
D: -; size: -; V: TRBV11-2; J: TRBJ2-1; DNA: TGTGCCAGCAGCCCCCAAAGGGGCAATGAGCAGTTCTTC; CDR3: CASSPQRGNEQFF
D: TRBD2; size: -; V: TRBV27; J: TRBJ2-3; DNA: TGTGCCAGCAGCCCAGCGGGAGGGTCCCCCACAGATACGCAGTATTTT; CDR3: CASSPAGGSPTDTQYF
D: TRBD2; size: -; V: TRBV2; J: TRBJ2-7; DNA: TGTGCCAGCAGGACCTTACTAGCGGGAGGTTACGAGCAGTACTTC; CDR3: CASRTLLAGGYEQYF
D: TRBD2; size: -; V: TRBV30; J: TRBJ2-7; DNA: TGTGCCTGGGCAACCGGGACTAGCGCATACGAGCAGTACTTC; CDR3: CAWATGTSAYEQYF
D: -; size: -; V: TRBV19; J: TRBJ1-1; DNA: TGTGCCAGTAGTATAGATGGGGTAGGGGGCACTGAAGCTTTCTTT; CDR3: CASSIDGVGGTEAFF
D: -; size: -; V: TRBV14; J: TRBJ1-2; DNA: TGTGCCAGCAGCCAAGCTGAATCTCGGACCTTC; CDR3: CASSQAESRTF
D: TRBD1; size: -; V: TRBV5-5; J: TRBJ1-3; DNA: TGTGCCAGCAGCTCTGACAGGGGGCTCGGAAACACCATATATTTT; CDR3: CASSSDRGLGNTIYF
D: TRBD2; size: -; V: TRBV9; J: TRBJ2-7; DNA: TGTGCCAGCAGCTACGGACTAGCGGGAGAACAGCAGTACTTC; CDR3: CASSYGLAGEQQYF
D: TRBD1; size: -; V: TRBV30; J: TRBJ1-2; DNA: TGTGCCTGGAGTGTAGGGACAGTAAATGGCTACACCTTC; CDR3: CAWSVGTVNGYTF
D: -; size: -; V: TRBV14; J: TRBJ2-3; DNA: TGTGCCAGCGGAGCCGGGGGAAATACGCAGTATTTT; CDR3: CASGAGGNTQYF
D: -; size: few; V: TRBV27; J: TRBJ2-7; DNA: TGTGCCAGCAGTTTAACGGGAACCTCCCCCTTATACGAGCAGTACTTC; CDR3: CASSLTGTSPLYEQYF
D: -; size: few; V: TRBV4-3; J: TRBJ1-1; DNA: TGCGCCAGCAGCCTTAGAGTTAACACTGAAGCTTTCTTT; CDR3: CASSLRVNTEAFF
D: TRBD2; size: -; V: TRBV10-3; J: TRBJ2-7; DNA: TGTGCCATCAGTGAGTCGCCTAGCGGGATAGATGCCGTCTACGAGCAGTACTTC; CDR3: CAISESPSGIDAVYEQYF
D: -; size: few; V: TRBV5-1; J: TRBJ2-1; DNA: TGCGCCAGCAGCTTGCCCGGGTCCATCATGACCAATGAGCAGTTCTTC; CDR3: CASSLPGSIMTNEQFF
D: -; size: -; V: TRBV19; J: TRBJ2-5; DNA: TGTGCCAGTAGTATGCCAGGGCTACTCCAAGAGACCCAGTACTTC; CDR3: CASSMPGLLQETQYF
D: TRBD1; size: -; V: TRBV7-8; J: TRBJ2-7; DNA: TGTGCCAGCAGCTTCTCAGGGGGTCGCAACCACGAGCAGTACTTC; CDR3: CASSFSGGRNHEQYF
D: TRBD2; size: -; V: TRBV6-5; J: TRBJ2-2; DNA: TGTGCCAGCAGTTTCGGACTAGCACCGAACACCGGGGAGCTGTTTTTT; CDR3: CASSFGLAPNTGELFF
D: -; size: few; V: TRBV29-1; J: TRBJ2-6; DNA: TGCAGCGTTGAAGAGTGGGCAGGGTCCAGCTCTGGGGCCAACGTCCTGACTTTC; CDR3: CSVEEWAGSSSGANVLTF
D: TRBD2; size: -; V: TRBV18; J: TRBJ2-7; DNA: TGTGCCAGCTCTGTAGCGGGAGGGATCTACGAGCAGTACTTC; CDR3: CASSVAGGIYEQYF
D: TRBD1; size: once; V: TRBV11-2; J: TRBJ1-1; DNA: TGTGCCAGCAGCTTTGGACAGGGAAGTGAAGCTTTCTTT; CDR3: CASSFGQGSEAFF
D: -; size: few; V: TRBV27; J: TRBJ1-6; DNA: TGTGCCAGCAGTTTTAAGGAGAGCGTATCCCTCCACTTT; CDR3: CASSFKESVSLHF
D: -; size: -; V: TRBV10-1; J: TRBJ2-2; DNA: TGCGCCAGCAGTGAGTCGGCGGGGATGGAAACCGGGGAGCTGTTTTTT; CDR3: CASSESAGMETGELFF
D: -; size: -; V: TRBV21-1; J: TRBJ2-5; DNA: TGTGCCAGCAGCAAACGAGGGAGGGGGGAAGGGGAGACCCAGTACTTC; CDR3: CASSKRGRGEGETQYF
D: TRBD2; size: -; V: TRBV9; J: TRBJ2-7; DNA: TGTGCCAGCAGCGTAGCGGGAGGTAGTAGCTCCTACGAGCAGTACTTC; CDR3: CASSVAGGSSSYEQYF